The 22 T cell receptor beta chains presented below share a single source sample, sequenced in a study of blood T cell repertoires in COVID-19. TCRdb keeps only in-frame clones here, not all; method: immunoSEQ multiplex PCR. The repertoire consists of 200,000 to 250,000 clones, with about four fifths occurring once and the leading ten covering 3.5% to 4%. The sequenced sample was peripheral blood. Receptors were obtained from a woman older than 75 with acute or convalescent COVID-19.

The chain couples TRBV7-2 to TRBJ1-2, with D tentatively TRBD1 (6 bases). The CDR3 is made up of 13 amino acids. Germline CDR1 is SGHTA and CDR2 is FQGNSA. V lost 4 bases and J lost 4, with 10 bases in between. This CDR3 is CASSSQGSYGYTF. CDR3 sequence (DNA): TGTGCCAGCAGCTCACAGGGTTCCTATGGCTACACCTTC.

V is TRBV10-3 and J is TRBJ1-1; maybe TRBD1 (5 bases). CDR1 is ENHRY, CDR2 SYGVKD, per germline. The V end was cut by 7 bases, the J end by 2 bases, with 8 bases between. The CDR3 spans 12 residues. The DNA of the CDR3 is TGTGCCATCACTGACAGTAACACTGAAGCTTTCTTT. This gives the protein CAITDSNTEAFF.

The J gene is TRBJ1-1, the V gene TRBV25-1; D is ambiguous. This CDR3 has 13 residues. V dropped 8 bases and J dropped 4 bases, with 14 bases sitting between them. Germline loops: CDR1 MGHDK, CDR2 SYGVNS. The CDR3 sequence: CASRPRVGTEAFF. The CDR3 DNA reads as TGTGCCAGCCGTCCGAGGGTGGGCACTGAAGCTTTCTTT.

The CDR3 DNA sequence: TGTGCCACCAGTGACCTAACTAGCGGGGCTGGCAATGAGCAGTTCTTC. Protein product: CATSDLTSGAGNEQFF. The rearrangement joins TRBV24-1 to TRBJ2-1; 10 nucleotides agree with TRBD2. This CDR3 region has 16 residues. J was trimmed by 6 bases and V by 4 bases; bases with no gene match: 8. Per germline, CDR1 KGHDR and CDR2 SFDVKD.

This chain uses TRBV6-6 with TRBJ1-2; D uncertain. CDR1 and CDR2 from the germline V gene are MNHNY and SVGAGI (reference sequence). The CDR3 loop spans 15 amino acids. Trimming removed 4 bases from V and 4 bases from J, with 16 bases in between. CDR3 sequence reads: CASSLVEESFYGYTF. The CDR3 region has the DNA TGTGCCAGCAGTTTGGTGGAGGAAAGTTTCTATGGCTACACCTTC.

The chain combines TRBV10-2 with TRBJ1-1; a weak D match, TRBD1 (5 bases). The CDR3 spans 15 residues. Trimming removed 0 bases at V and 2 bases at J, with 10 bases between. Germline V lookup: CDR1 WSHSY, CDR2 SAAADI. CDR3 region: CASSESGGVNTEAFF. As DNA, the CDR3 is TGCGCCAGCAGTGAGTCGGGAGGGGTAAACACTGAAGCTTTCTTT.

V usage is TRBV5-1 and J usage is TRBJ1-2; the match to TRBD1 covers 8 bases. CDR1 is SGHRS, CDR2 YFSETQ, per germline. Losses at the gene ends were 0 bases for V and 7 bases for J; bases not matched to a gene: 8. The CDR3 runs 15 residues. Written as DNA, the CDR3 is TGCGCCAGCAGCTTGGCCCCTCTACAGGGGGGTGGCTACACCTTC. Amino acids: CASSLAPLQGGGYTF.

The chain joins TRBV7-6 to TRBJ1-6; D is ambiguous. V gave up 1 base and J gave up 0 bases, with 7 bases separating them. CDR1 and CDR2 (germline): SGHVS, FNYEAQ. This CDR3 is 16 amino acids long. CDR3 loop: CASSLGAASYNSPLHF. CDR3 DNA: TGTGCCAGCAGCTTAGGGGCAGCCTCCTATAATTCACCCCTCCACTTT.

The chain combines TRBV28 with TRBJ2-7; D might be TRBD2 (5 bases). Trimming pared 4 bases from V and 3 bases from J, leaving 19 bases between. Germline V gene lookup returns CDR1 MDHEN and CDR2 SYDVKM. This CDR3 has 16 residues. The CDR3 sequence: CASSSTGRDTHYEQYF. The CDR3 bases are TGTGCCAGCAGTTCTACCGGCCGGGATACCCACTACGAGCAGTACTTC.

The chain joins TRBV6-5 to TRBJ2-2, with D maybe TRBD1 (7 bases). The CDR3 covers 15 residues. CDR1 MNHEY and CDR2 SVGAGI come from the germline V gene. With 7 bases removed from V and 5 bases from J, the gap between germline ends came to 17 bases. CDR3: CASMRTGGVTGELFF. For the CDR3, the DNA is TGTGCCAGCATGAGGACAGGCGGGGTAACCGGGGAGCTGTTTTTT.

The J gene is TRBJ2-4, the V gene TRBV6-2 or TRBV6-3, with D maybe TRBD2 (6 bases). This CDR3 comprises 15 residues. Looked up from germline, CDR1 is MNHEY and CDR2 is SVGEGT. V lost 10 bases to trimming and J lost 2 bases, with 18 bases between them. CDR3 nucleotide sequence: TGTGCCATCACCCCCGGCGGGGACCCCAAAAACATTCAGTACTTC. It is translated as CAITPGGDPKNIQYF.

The V call is TRBV13, the J call TRBJ1-1; D not resolved. The germline V gene encodes CDR1 PRHDT and CDR2 FYEKMQ (reference sequence). Trimming removed 4 bases at V and 7 bases at J, with 10 bases between. The CDR3 is made up of 12 amino acids. CDR3 DNA: TGTGCCAGCAGCTGGTACCGGGGTGAAGCTTTCTTT. Translating it yields CASSWYRGEAFF.

The rearrangement joins TRBV18 to TRBJ1-5; 8 bases fit TRBD1. The CDR3 totals 15 residues. J lost 6 bases, V lost 3 bases, and 7 bases had no gene match. Germline V gene lookup returns CDR1 KGHSH and CDR2 LQKENI. CDR3: CASSPAQGEFQPQHF. Here the CDR3 DNA reads TGTGCCAGCTCACCCGCACAGGGGGAATTTCAGCCCCAGCATTTT.

The chain carries TRBV7-9 and TRBJ1-5; 7 bases are shared with TRBD1. V trimming: 5 bases; J trimming: 5 bases; junction bases outside the gene matches: 3. The germline gives CDR1 SEHNR, CDR2 FQNEAQ (reference sequence). The CDR3 consists of 13 residues. CDR3 in amino acids: CASSLDRDQPQHF. The CDR3 nucleotides are TGTGCCAGCAGCCTAGACAGGGATCAGCCCCAGCATTTT.

V and J are TRBV19 and TRBJ2-2; possible D gene TRBD1, 5 bases. V was cut by 6 bases and J by 0 bases, with 5 bases left in between. CDR1 LNHDA and CDR2 SQIVND come from the germline V gene (reference sequence). CDR3 length: 13 amino acids. This CDR3 is CASRTANTGELFF. The CDR3 DNA follows: TGTGCCAGTAGGACAGCGAACACCGGGGAGCTGTTTTTT.

The rearrangement joins TRBV28 to TRBJ1-6, with 10 bases fitting TRBD1. Germline trimming cut 4 bases from V and 10 bases from J; bases unmatched to any gene: 10. This CDR3 spans 16 amino acids. Germline lookup yields CDR1 MDHEN and CDR2 SYDVKM. CDR3 sequence: CASSSNPGQGTSPLHF. CDR3 nucleotides: TGTGCCAGCAGTTCCAACCCGGGACAGGGGACCTCACCCCTCCACTTT.

The chain uses TRBV6-2 or TRBV6-3 and TRBJ2-5, with 7 bases lining up with TRBD1. CDR1 is MNHEY, CDR2 SVGEGT, per germline. The CDR3 covers 15 residues. J was trimmed by 9 bases and V by 6 bases; bases with no gene match: 16. This CDR3 is CASSLLGDRASAQYF. The CDR3 DNA is TGTGCCAGCAGCCTTCTAGGAGACAGGGCATCGGCCCAGTACTTC.

This sequence joins TRBV19 and TRBJ2-2; 7 positions agree with TRBD1. The CDR3 consists of 14 residues. The V gene end was trimmed by 7 bases and the J gene end by 2 bases; junction bases not matched to a gene: 4. The germline CDR1 and CDR2 sequences are LNHDA and SQIVND (reference sequence). The CDR3 coding sequence is TGTGCCAGTAATGGGGACAGAAACACCGGGGAGCTGTTTTTT. Protein: CASNGDRNTGELFF.

The gene calls are TRBV6-6 and TRBJ2-2, with a weak D call TRBD1 (6 bases). The germline V gene has CDR1 MNHNY and CDR2 SVGAGI (reference sequence). The V and J ends lost 8 bases and 1 base respectively, with 17 bases between them. This CDR3 has 16 residues. DNA for the CDR3: TGTGCCAGCCAGGCAGCGGACAGAAAGAACACCGGGGAGCTGTTTTTT. The encoded protein is CASQAADRKNTGELFF.

The V call is TRBV29-1, the J call TRBJ2-1; weak D call: TRBD2 (6 bases). Trimming took 6 bases from V and 4 from J, leaving 13 bases between them. The CDR3 sequence is 13 residues long. Germline V gene sequence: CDR1 SQVTM, CDR2 ANQGSEA. The CDR3 reads CSVGGGNYNEQFF. In DNA form, the CDR3 reads TGCAGCGTGGGGGGTGGTAATTACAATGAGCAGTTCTTC.

This chain links TRBV7-2 with TRBJ2-3; TRBD2 matches at 9 bases. The CDR3 has 15 residues. The germline V gene encodes CDR1 SGHTA and CDR2 FQGNSA. Losses at the gene ends were 6 bases for V and 8 bases for J; bases not matched to a gene: 12. CDR3 nucleotide sequence: TGTGCCAGCAGTCAATCGGGCGGGGGGGCCCGTACGCAGTATTTT. It is translated as CASSQSGGGARTQYF.

This chain uses TRBV9 with TRBJ2-3; 9 bases line up with TRBD2. This CDR3 contains 18 residues. The V and J ends lost 4 bases and 2 bases, in that order; junction bases with no gene match: 14. The germline V gene has CDR1 SGDLS and CDR2 YYNGEE. The CDR3 DNA reads as TGTGCCAGCAGCCCCGCCCGTCTCGGCGGGGGGGCCACAGATACGCAGTATTTT. Its translation: CASSPARLGGGATDTQYF. Looking up the rest from reference TRBV9 and TRBJ2-3 gives the full variable domain: DSGVTQTPKHLITATGQRVTLRCSPRSGDLSVYWYQQSLDQGLQFLIQYYNGEERAKGNILERFSAQQFPDLHSELNLSSLELGDSALYFCASSPARLGGGATDTQYFGPGTRLTVL.